This T cell receptor (beta chain) was identified during a study of cytomegalovirus exposure and HLA in healthy donors. The study ran its PCR with 60 Vbeta and 13 Jbeta primers. Sequencing was performed with immunoSEQ multiplex PCR; in TCRdb, only in-frame clones are kept and a portion is missing. The sample carries 130,000 or so clones, around four fifths recorded once. The germline gives CDR1 SGHAT, CDR2 FQNNGV. V lost 0 bases, J lost 4 bases, and 7 bases stayed unmatched. This CDR3 has 16 residues. The sequenced material came from PBMCs. The source of this sequence is a woman aged 40 to 50 in good health and CMV-seropositive. The chain joins TRBV11-2 to TRBJ1-2, with 8 bases that match TRBD1. CDR3 sequence reads: CASSLDPDRVSYGYTF. The CDR3 DNA reads as TGTGCCAGCAGCTTAGACCCGGACAGGGTTAGCTATGGCTACACCTTC.